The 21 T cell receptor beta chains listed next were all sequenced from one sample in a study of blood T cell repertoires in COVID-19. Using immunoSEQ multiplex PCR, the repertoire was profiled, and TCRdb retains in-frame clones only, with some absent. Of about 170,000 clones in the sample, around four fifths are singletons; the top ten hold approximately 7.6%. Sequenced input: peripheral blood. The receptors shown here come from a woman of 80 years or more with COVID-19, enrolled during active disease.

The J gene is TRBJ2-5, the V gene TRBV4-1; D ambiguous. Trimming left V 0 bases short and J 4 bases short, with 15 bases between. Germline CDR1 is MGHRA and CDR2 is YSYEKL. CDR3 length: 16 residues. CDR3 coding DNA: TGCGCCAGCAGCCAAGATTTAGCCGGCCGGCGAGAGACCCAGTACTTC. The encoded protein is CASSQDLAGRRETQYF.

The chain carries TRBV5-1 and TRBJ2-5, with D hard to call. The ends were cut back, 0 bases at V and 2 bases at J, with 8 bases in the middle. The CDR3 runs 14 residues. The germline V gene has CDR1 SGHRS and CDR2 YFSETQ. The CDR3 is CASSLESVQETQYF. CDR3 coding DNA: TGCGCCAGCAGCTTGGAATCCGTACAAGAGACCCAGTACTTC.

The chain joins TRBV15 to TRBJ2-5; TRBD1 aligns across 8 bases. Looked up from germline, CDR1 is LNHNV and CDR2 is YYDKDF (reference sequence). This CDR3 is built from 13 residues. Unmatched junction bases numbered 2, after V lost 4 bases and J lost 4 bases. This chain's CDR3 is CATSKGQGETQYF. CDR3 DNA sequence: TGTGCCACCAGCAAAGGACAGGGAGAGACCCAGTACTTC.

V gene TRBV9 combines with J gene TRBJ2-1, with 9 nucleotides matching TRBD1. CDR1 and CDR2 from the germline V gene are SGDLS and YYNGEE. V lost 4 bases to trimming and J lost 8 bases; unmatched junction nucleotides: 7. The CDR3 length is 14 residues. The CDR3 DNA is TGTGCCAGCAGCCCCCGGACAGGGGTTTATGAGCAGTTCTTC. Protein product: CASSPRTGVYEQFF.

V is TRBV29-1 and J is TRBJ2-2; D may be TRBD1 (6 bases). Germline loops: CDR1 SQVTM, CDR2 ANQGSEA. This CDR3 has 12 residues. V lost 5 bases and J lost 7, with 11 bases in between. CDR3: CSVNRVGGELFF. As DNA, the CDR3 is TGCAGCGTTAACAGGGTCGGCGGGGAGCTGTTTTTT.

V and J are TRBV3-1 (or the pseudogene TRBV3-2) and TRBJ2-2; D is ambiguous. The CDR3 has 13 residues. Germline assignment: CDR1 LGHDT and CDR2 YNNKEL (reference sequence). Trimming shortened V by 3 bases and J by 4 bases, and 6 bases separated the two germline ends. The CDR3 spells CASSQLGTGELFF. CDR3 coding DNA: TGTGCCAGCAGCCAGCTAGGCACCGGGGAGCTGTTTTTT.

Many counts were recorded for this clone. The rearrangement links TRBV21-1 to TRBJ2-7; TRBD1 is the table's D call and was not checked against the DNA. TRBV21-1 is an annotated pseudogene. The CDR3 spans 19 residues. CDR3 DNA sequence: TGTGCCACTTCACCAACCAGTTCTTTAGGACAGGTGAAATATCGCGAGCAGTACTTC. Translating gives CATSPTSSLGQVKYREQYF.

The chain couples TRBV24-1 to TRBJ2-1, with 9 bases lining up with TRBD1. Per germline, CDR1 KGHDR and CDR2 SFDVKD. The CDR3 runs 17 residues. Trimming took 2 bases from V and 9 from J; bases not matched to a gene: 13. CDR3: CATSDSSGTGSSSEQFF. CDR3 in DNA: TGTGCCACCAGTGATTCCTCCGGGACAGGGAGTTCGAGTGAGCAGTTCTTC.

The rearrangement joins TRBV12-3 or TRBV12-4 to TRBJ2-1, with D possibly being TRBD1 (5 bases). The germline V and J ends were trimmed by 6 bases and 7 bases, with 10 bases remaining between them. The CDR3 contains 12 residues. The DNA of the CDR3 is TGTGCCAGCAGAAACGACAGAAATGAGCAGTTCTTC. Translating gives CASRNDRNEQFF.

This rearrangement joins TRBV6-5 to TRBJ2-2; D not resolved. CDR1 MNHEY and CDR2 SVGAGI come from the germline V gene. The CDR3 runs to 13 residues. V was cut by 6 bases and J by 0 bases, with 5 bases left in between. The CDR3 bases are TGTGCCAGCAGACAGTCGAACACCGGGGAGCTGTTTTTT. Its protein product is CASRQSNTGELFF.

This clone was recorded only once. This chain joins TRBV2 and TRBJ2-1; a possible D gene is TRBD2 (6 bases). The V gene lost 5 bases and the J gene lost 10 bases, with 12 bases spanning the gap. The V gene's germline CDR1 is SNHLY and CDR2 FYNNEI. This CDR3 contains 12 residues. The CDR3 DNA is TGTGCCAGCAGTTGGGGGGAGGTCGAGCAGTTCTTC. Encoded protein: CASSWGEVEQFF.

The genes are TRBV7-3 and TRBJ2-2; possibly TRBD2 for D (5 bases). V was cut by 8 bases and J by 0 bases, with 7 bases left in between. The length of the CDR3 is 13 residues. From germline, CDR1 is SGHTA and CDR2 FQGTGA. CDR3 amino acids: CASRTSNTGELFF. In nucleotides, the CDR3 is TGTGCCAGCCGGACTTCGAACACCGGGGAGCTGTTTTTT.

The CDR3 DNA reads TGCAGCGCCGGACAGGGAGGCTACGAGCAGTACTTC. Amino acids: CSAGQGGYEQYF. The chain combines TRBV29-1 with TRBJ2-7; 8 nucleotides line up with TRBD1. J gave up 3 bases and V 7 bases, and 5 bases lay outside the gene matches. From germline, CDR1 is SQVTM and CDR2 ANQGSEA. This CDR3 contains 12 residues.

The CDR3 nucleotides are TGTGCCAGCAGTAACAGACAGGGCACTAATGAAAAACTGTTTTTT. Amino acid sequence: CASSNRQGTNEKLFF. The chain recombines TRBV6-5 with TRBJ1-4; 7 positions match TRBD1. Germline V gene sequence: CDR1 MNHEY, CDR2 SVGAGI. Germline trimming cut 5 bases from V and 2 bases from J; bases unmatched to any gene: 5. This CDR3 is 15 amino acids long.

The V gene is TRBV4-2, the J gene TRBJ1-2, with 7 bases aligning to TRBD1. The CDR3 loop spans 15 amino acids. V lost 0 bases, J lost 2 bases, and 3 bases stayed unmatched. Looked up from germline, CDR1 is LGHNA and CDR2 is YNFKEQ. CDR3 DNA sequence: TGTGCCAGCAGCCAAGATAACAGGGGAAACTATGGCTACACCTTC. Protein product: CASSQDNRGNYGYTF.

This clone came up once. The CDR3 DNA reads TGTGCCAGTAGTATAGTTTGGGACACACTTACCTACGAGCAGTACTTC. Protein product: CASSIVWDTLTYEQYF. The chain links TRBV19 to TRBJ2-7, with a tentative D call TRBD1 (6 bases). CDR3 length: 16 residues. Trimming shortened V by 1 base and J by 2 bases, and 15 bases separated the two germline ends. CDR1 and CDR2 from the germline V gene are LNHDA and SQIVND (reference sequence).

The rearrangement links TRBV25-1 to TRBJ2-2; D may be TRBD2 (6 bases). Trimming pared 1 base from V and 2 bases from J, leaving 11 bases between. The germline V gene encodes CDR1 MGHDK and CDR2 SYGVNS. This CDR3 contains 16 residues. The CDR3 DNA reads TGTGCCAGCAGTGAATCCGGGACTCCTAACACCGGGGAGCTGTTTTTT. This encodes CASSESGTPNTGELFF.

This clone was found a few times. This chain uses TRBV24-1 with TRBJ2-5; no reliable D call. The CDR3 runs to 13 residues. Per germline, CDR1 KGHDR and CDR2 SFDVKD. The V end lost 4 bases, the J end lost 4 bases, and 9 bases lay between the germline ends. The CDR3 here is CATSDPGSETQYF. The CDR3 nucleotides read TGTGCCACCAGTGACCCCGGGTCAGAGACCCAGTACTTC.

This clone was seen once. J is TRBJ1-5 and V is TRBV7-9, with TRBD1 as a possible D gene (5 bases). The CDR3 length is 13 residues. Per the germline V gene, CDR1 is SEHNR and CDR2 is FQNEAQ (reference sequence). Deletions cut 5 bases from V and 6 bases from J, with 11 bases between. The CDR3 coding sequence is TGTGCCAGCAGCCCGGGGGGATCTCAGCCCCAGCATTTT. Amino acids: CASSPGGSQPQHF. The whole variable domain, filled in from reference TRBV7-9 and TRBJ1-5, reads DTGVSQNPRHKITKRGQNVTFRCDPISEHNRLYWYRQTLGQGPEFLTYFQNEAQLEKSRLLSDRFSAERPKGSFSTLEIQRTEQGDSAMYLCASSPGGSQPQHFGDGTRLSIL.

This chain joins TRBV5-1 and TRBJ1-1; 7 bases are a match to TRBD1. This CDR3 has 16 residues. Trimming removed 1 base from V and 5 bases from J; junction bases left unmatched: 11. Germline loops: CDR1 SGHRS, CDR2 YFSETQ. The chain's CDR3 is CASSLLPGDSRTEAFF. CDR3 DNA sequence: TGCGCCAGCAGCTTGCTACCCGGGGACAGTAGGACTGAAGCTTTCTTT.

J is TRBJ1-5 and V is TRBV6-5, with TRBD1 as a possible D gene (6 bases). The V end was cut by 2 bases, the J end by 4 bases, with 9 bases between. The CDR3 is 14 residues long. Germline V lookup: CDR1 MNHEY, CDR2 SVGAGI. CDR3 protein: CASSYQGSNQPQHF. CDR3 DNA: TGTGCCAGCAGTTACCAGGGGAGTAATCAGCCCCAGCATTTT.